This T cell receptor beta chain originates from a study of T cell repertoires in cytomegalovirus infection. Study information: CMV infection and matching HLA type were both indicated by public TCR beta signatures.

The CDR3 has 17 amino acids. CDR1 and CDR2 (germline): LNHDA, SQIVND (reference sequence). Trimming took 7 bases from V and 1 from J, leaving 22 bases between them. TCRdb recomputed calls from the reads with MiXCR, one row per CDR3 protein. The top ten clones hold 1.5% to 2% of a sample with roughly 230,000 distinct CDR3 sequences, approximately 13% of them seen once. Sequenced material: PBMCs. This chain uses TRBV19 with TRBJ1-2, with D possibly TRBD1 on 5 matching bases. The source is a human donor in good health (CMV status not recorded). Some clones in this sample may be carry-over from other donors' samples. Here the CDR3 DNA reads TGTGCCAGTAACCCTCGCTGGTCCGGGGGGAGTAACTATGGCTACACCTTC. Encoded protein: CASNPRWSGGSNYGYTF.